This TCR beta chain was recorded in a study of blood T cell repertoires in COVID-19 (dated by TCRdb to 2018 to 2021). As for the study more broadly: Samples from collaborators originated in the United States, Italy and Spain and spanned both the acute and convalescent phases of COVID-19. The prospective study material was composed of cDNA or gDNA derived from T cells, B-cell-depleted T cells, or PBMCs. The dataset comprised deeply sampled blood TCRbeta repertoires from subjects exposed to, actively infected with, or recovered from COVID-19. The repertoires were made available in a free public database intended to serve as a resource for research on the immune response to SARS-CoV-2. Samples were obtained from the ongoing ImmuneRACE study (first 160 participants) and from approximately 1,200 subjects provided by 6 global collaborators. A de-identified subject ID, COVID-19 status, age in years and sex were almost always included in the sample metadata. HLA class I and class II types, where available, came from metadata supplied by the sample provider rather than from assay-based typing. Broader findings and caveats from the paper: Clinical and demographic metadata were provided uncurated, with the amount varying by source and participant.

The junction shows trimming of 5 bases on V and 4 bases on J, and the gene matches do not reach 9 bases of it. The CDR3, from cysteine to phenylalanine, totals 16 residues. This entry keeps only the CDR3 DNA: 48 bases, framed from base 1. From a lookup of the germline V gene (reference sequence), CDR1 and CDR2 are SEHNR and FQNEAQ. Collaborating institutions collected whole blood in K2EDTA tubes following their own protocols. For TCRbeta analysis, collaborators shipped samples in one of three forms: frozen whole blood, isolated PBMCs, or DNA extracted from either of those sample types. TCRbeta CDR3 regions were amplified from genomic DNA by means of the immunoSEQ Assay, a bias-controlled multiplex PCR. In the original analysis: The number of nucleated cells in each sample was estimated from the amplification of reference gene primers within the assay. To quantify the absolute abundance of each unique TCRbeta CDR3 rearrangement, sequence reads were collapsed and filtered. Productive Simpson clonality was computed per sample as the square root of Simpson's diversity index over productive rearrangements. TCRdb re-hosts the immuneACCESS table, in-frame sequences only. Its copies lack some clones; in the studies checked, an unresolved V gene accounts for under half of them, and the cause for the rest is not known. From that table come the V and J calls and clone size; the DNA was used to work out D and trimming. The sample yields some 120,000 clones; 70% to 80% were counted once. 30% to 45% of the sample belongs to the ten largest clones.

Note on this clone: The clone's antigen remains unknown. Base qualities are not provided; no much larger clone lies one nucleotide away.

The rearrangement joined TRBV7-9 to TRBJ2-2, and TRBD1 aligns with 8 junction nucleotides. The sample was peripheral blood. This receptor was identified in a man aged 40-49 years with active or convalescent COVID-19. The nucleotides read TGTGCCAGCAGCACCAGGACAGGGCGAGGCACCGGGGAGCTGTTTTTT. Its protein is CASSTRTGRGTGELFF.